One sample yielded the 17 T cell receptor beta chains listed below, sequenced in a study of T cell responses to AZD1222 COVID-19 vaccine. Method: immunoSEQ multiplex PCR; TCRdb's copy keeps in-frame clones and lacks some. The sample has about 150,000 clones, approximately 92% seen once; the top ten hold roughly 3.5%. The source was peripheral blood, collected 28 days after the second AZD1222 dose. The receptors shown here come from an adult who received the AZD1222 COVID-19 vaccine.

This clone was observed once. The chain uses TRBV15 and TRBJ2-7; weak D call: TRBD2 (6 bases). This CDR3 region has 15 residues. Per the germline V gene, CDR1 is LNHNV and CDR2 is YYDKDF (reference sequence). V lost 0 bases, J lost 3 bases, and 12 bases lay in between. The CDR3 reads CATSRDPGALYEQYF. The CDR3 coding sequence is TGTGCCACCAGCAGAGATCCGGGAGCCCTCTACGAGCAGTACTTC.

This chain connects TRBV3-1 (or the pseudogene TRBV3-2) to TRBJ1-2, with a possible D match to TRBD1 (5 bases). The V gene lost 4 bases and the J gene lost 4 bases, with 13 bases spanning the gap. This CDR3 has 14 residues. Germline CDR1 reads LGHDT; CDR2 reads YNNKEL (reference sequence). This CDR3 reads CASSPLGGTYGYTF. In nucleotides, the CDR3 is TGTGCCAGCAGCCCCCTAGGAGGGACCTATGGCTACACCTTC.

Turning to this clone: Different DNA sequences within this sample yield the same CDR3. CDR3 protein: CASSIATGGQPQHF. In nucleotides, the CDR3 is TGTGCCAGTAGTATTGCGACAGGGGGTCAGCCCCAGCATTTT. The chain recombines TRBV19 with TRBJ1-5, with 9 bases fitting TRBD1. This CDR3 spans 14 amino acids. Germline values: CDR1 LNHDA, CDR2 SQIVND (reference sequence). Trimming cost V 3 bases and J 6 bases; bases outside gene matches: 3.

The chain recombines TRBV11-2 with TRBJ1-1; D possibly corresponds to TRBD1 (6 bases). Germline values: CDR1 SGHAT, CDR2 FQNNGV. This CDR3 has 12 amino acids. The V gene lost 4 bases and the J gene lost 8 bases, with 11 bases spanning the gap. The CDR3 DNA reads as TGTGCCAGCAGCTACCCCCAGGGGGAAGCTTTCTTT. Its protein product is CASSYPQGEAFF. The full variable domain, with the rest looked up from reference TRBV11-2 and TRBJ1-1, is EAGVAQSPRYKIIEKRQSVAFWCNPISGHATLYWYQQILGQGPKLLIQFQNNGVVDDSQLPKDRFSAERLKGVDSTLKIQPAKLEDSAVYLCASSYPQGEAFFGQGTRLTVV.

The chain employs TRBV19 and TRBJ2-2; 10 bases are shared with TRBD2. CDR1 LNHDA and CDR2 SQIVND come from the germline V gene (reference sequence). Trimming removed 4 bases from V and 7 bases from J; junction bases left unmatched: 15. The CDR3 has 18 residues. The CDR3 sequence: CASSTDRGSGRRNGELFF. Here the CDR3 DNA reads TGTGCCAGTAGTACCGACCGGGGTAGCGGGAGGAGGAACGGGGAGCTGTTTTTT.

CDR3 in DNA: TGTGCCAGCGCGGGCCCAGGGGGAACCGGGGAGCTGTTTTTT. It encodes CASAGPGGTGELFF. The rearrangement uses TRBV2 and TRBJ2-2, with 7 bases fitting TRBD1. This CDR3 is 14 amino acids long. Losses at the gene ends were 8 bases for V and 5 bases for J; bases not matched to a gene: 8. Germline lookup yields CDR1 SNHLY and CDR2 FYNNEI.

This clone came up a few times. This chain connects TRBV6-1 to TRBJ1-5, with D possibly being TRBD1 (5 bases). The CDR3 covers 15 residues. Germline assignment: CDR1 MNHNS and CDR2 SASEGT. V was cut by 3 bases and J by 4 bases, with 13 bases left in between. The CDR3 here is CASSEAGQRNQPQHF. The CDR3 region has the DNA TGTGCCAGCAGTGAGGCGGGGCAGAGAAATCAGCCCCAGCATTTT.

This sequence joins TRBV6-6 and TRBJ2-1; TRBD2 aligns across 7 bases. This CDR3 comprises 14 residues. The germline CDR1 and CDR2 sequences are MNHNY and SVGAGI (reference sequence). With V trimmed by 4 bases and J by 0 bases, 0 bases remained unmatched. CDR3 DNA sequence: TGTGCCAGCAGTTTAGCGGGCTCCTACAATGAGCAGTTCTTC. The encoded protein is CASSLAGSYNEQFF.

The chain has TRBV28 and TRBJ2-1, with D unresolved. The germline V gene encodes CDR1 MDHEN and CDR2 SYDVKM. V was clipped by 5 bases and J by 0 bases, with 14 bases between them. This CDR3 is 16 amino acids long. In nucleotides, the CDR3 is TGTGCCAGCAGTCGACCGGGCTCTATCTCCTACAATGAGCAGTTCTTC. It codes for CASSRPGSISYNEQFF.

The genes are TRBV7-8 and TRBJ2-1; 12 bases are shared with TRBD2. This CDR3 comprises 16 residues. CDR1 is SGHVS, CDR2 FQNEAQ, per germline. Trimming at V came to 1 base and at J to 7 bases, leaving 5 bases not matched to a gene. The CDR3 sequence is CASSLGLAGVQNEQFF. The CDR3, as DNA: TGTGCCAGCAGCTTAGGACTAGCGGGAGTTCAAAATGAGCAGTTCTTC.

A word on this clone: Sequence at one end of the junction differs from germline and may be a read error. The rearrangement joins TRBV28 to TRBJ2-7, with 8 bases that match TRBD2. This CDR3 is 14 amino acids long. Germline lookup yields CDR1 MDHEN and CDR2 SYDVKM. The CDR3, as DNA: TGTGCCAGCGGTACCGGGGGGGGCTCCTACGGGCAGTACTTC. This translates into CASGTGGGSYGQYF. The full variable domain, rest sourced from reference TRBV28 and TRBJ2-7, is DVKVTQSSRYLVKRTGEKVFLECVQDMDHENMFWYRQDPGLGLRLIYFSYDVKMKEKGDIPEGYSVSREKKERFSLILESASTNQTSMYLCASGTGGGSYGQYFGPGTRLTVT.

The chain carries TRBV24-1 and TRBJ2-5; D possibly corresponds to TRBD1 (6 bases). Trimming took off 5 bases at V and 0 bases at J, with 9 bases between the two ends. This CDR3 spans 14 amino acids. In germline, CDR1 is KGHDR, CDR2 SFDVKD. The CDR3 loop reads CATSVQGYQETQYF. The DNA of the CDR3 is TGTGCCACCAGTGTCCAGGGGTACCAAGAGACCCAGTACTTC.

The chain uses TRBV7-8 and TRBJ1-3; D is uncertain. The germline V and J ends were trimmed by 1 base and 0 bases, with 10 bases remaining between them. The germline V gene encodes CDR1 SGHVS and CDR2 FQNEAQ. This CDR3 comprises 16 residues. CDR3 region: CASSLEAGNSGNTIYF. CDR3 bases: TGTGCCAGCAGCTTAGAAGCGGGAAACTCTGGAAACACCATATATTTT.

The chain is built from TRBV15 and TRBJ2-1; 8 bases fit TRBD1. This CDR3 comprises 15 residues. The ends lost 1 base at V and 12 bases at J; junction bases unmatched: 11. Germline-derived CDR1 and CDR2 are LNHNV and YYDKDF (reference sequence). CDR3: CATSRALQGALGQFF. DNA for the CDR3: TGTGCCACCAGCAGAGCTTTGCAGGGGGCATTGGGGCAGTTCTTC. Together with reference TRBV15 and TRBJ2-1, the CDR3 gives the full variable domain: DAMVIQNPRYQVTQFGKPVTLSCSQTLNHNVMYWYQQKSSQAPKLLFHYYDKDFNNEADTPDNFQSRRPNTSFCFLDIRSPGLGDTAMYLCATSRALQGALGQFFGPGTRLTVL.

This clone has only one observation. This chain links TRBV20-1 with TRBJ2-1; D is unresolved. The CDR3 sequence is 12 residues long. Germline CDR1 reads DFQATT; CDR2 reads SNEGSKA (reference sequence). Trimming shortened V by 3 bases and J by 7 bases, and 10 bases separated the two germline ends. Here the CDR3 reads CSASSPANEQFF. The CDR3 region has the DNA TGCAGTGCTAGTTCTCCAGCGAATGAGCAGTTCTTC.

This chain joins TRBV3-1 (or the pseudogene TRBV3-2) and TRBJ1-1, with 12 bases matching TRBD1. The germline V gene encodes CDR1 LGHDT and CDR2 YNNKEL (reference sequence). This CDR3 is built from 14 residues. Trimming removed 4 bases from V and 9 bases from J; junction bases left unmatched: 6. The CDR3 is CASSPRDRGRQAFF. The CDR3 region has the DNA TGTGCCAGCAGCCCCCGGGACAGGGGGCGTCAAGCTTTCTTT.

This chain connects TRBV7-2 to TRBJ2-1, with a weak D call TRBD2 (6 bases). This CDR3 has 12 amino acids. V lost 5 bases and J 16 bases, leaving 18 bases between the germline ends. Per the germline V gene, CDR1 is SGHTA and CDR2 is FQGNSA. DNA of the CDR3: TGTGCCAGCAGCCGCCGGGACGGGGGAGCTTTCTTC. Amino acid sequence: CASSRRDGGAFF.